A selection of T cell receptor beta chains follows, all from one sample in a study of memory CD4+ T cells and cytomegalovirus serostatus. The table came from immunoSEQ multiplex PCR; TCRdb's copy has only in-frame clones and leaves some out. The sample records 52,000 or so clones, 82% being singletons. The specimen sequenced was memory CD4+ T cells from blood. Every receptor here comes from an adult in good health and CMV-seronegative. CDR3s include the opening cysteine and the closing phenylalanine or tryptophan. The D gene is left open where the match is weak. Rows may omit the clone size; those that give it use once, few, many or a size class.

V	size	D	J	CDR3	DNA
TRBV27	NA	NA	TRBJ1-6	CASTNTPGGSDNSPLHF	TGTGCCAGCACCAACACCCCGGGCGGTTCCGATAATTCACCCCTCCACTTT
TRBV27	NA	NA	TRBJ2-5	CASSLGGIVGQTQYF	TGTGCCAGCAGTTTAGGGGGGATAGTAGGACAGACCCAGTACTTC
TRBV7-2	NA	NA	TRBJ2-5	CASSFSGDETQYF	TGTGCCAGCAGCTTCTCGGGGGACGAGACCCAGTACTTC
TRBV11-2	few	NA	TRBJ1-5	CASSLLGRESSQPQHF	TGTGCCAGCAGCTTATTGGGGCGCGAGTCCAGTCAGCCCCAGCATTTT
TRBV6-6	NA	NA	TRBJ1-5	CASSPSQISNQPQHF	TGTGCCAGCAGTCCGTCCCAGATTAGCAATCAGCCCCAGCATTTT
TRBV6-5	NA	NA	TRBJ1-2	CASTSGGESYGYTF	TGTGCCAGCACCTCGGGAGGGGAAAGCTATGGCTACACCTTC
TRBV19	NA	NA	TRBJ1-6	CASSPHHTEPGNSPLHF	TGTGCCAGTAGTCCCCACCATACAGAGCCTGGAAATTCACCCCTCCACTTT
TRBV5-1	NA	NA	TRBJ1-1	CASSPRGRENTEAFF	TGCGCCAGCAGCCCTCGGGGCAGGGAAAACACTGAAGCTTTCTTT
TRBV19	few	TRBD1	TRBJ1-2	CASSIQGTGTYTF	TGTGCCAGTAGTATACAGGGGACAGGCACCTACACCTTC
TRBV2	medium-sized	NA	TRBJ1-2	CASWAAASNYGYTF	TGTGCCAGCTGGGCGGCAGCCTCTAACTATGGCTACACCTTC
TRBV28	NA	NA	TRBJ2-7	CASIRGQGYEQYF	TGTGCCAGCATTCGGGGGCAGGGATACGAGCAGTACTTC
TRBV5-5	NA	TRBD1	TRBJ2-4	CASSLLNRDRVTKNIQYF	TGTGCCAGCAGCTTGTTGAATAGGGACAGGGTGACCAAAAACATTCAGTACTTC
TRBV7-9	NA	NA	TRBJ2-3	CASSLESTDTQYF	TGTGCCAGCAGCTTAGAGTCCACAGATACGCAGTATTTT
TRBV5-4	NA	NA	TRBJ2-1	CASSSWTDPYNEQFF	TGTGCCAGCAGCTCATGGACAGATCCCTACAATGAGCAGTTCTTC
TRBV30	NA	NA	TRBJ1-1	CAWSVSPIAFMNTEAFF	TGTGCCTGGAGTGTTTCCCCCATAGCTTTTATGAACACTGAAGCTTTCTTT
TRBV5-6	NA	NA	TRBJ1-6	CASSLLQANSPLHF	TGTGCCAGCAGCTTGTTGCAGGCAAATTCACCCCTCCACTTT
TRBV15	NA	NA	TRBJ1-6	CATSRGQNSPLHF	TGTGCCACCAGCAGAGGACAAAATTCACCCCTCCACTTT
TRBV4-1	medium-sized	NA	TRBJ1-3	CASSQVGAGVGNTIYF	TGCGCCAGCAGCCAAGTGGGGGCGGGGGTCGGGAACACCATATATTTT
TRBV9	few	NA	TRBJ2-7	CASSVAWGFEQYF	TGTGCCAGCAGCGTAGCGTGGGGGTTTGAACAGTACTTC
TRBV10-3	NA	TRBD2	TRBJ2-3	CAIQRTSTSTDTQYF	TGTGCCATCCAAAGGACTAGCACGAGCACAGATACGCAGTATTTT
TRBV5-1	NA	NA	TRBJ2-3	CASSRDGHSTDTQYF	TGCGCCAGCAGCAGAGACGGACACAGCACAGATACGCAGTATTTT
TRBV18	NA	NA	TRBJ1-2	CASSPYVLSPRRNYGYTF	TGTGCCAGCTCACCGTACGTCTTATCCCCTAGGAGGAACTATGGCTACACCTTC
TRBV15	NA	NA	TRBJ1-6	CATSRQGSSYNSPLHF	TGTGCCACCAGCAGGCAGGGGAGCTCCTATAATTCACCCCTCCACTTT
TRBV28	NA	TRBD1	TRBJ1-1	CASSRTGGEGTEAFF	TGTGCCAGCAGTCGGACAGGGGGCGAGGGCACTGAAGCTTTCTTT
TRBV27	NA	TRBD1	TRBJ2-1	CASSINSTGTYNEQFF	TGTGCCAGCAGTATCAATTCGACAGGGACCTACAATGAGCAGTTCTTC
TRBV5-4	NA	TRBD1	TRBJ1-1	CASSAGGVNTEAFF	TGTGCCAGCAGCGCAGGGGGTGTGAACACTGAAGCTTTCTTT
TRBV7-2	NA	NA	TRBJ2-4	CASSLATGGVTAKNIQYF	TGTGCCAGCAGCTTAGCCACTGGCGGGGTTACGGCCAAAAACATTCAGTACTTC
TRBV11-2	NA	TRBD2	TRBJ2-5	CASSSGLAGKTQYF	TGTGCCAGCAGCTCCGGACTAGCGGGGAAGACCCAGTACTTC
TRBV18	once	NA	TRBJ1-1	CASSTRREMNTEAFF	TGTGCCAGCTCAACCCGGAGGGAGATGAACACTGAAGCTTTCTTT
TRBV27	once	TRBD1	TRBJ1-4	CASSFLDRGQLFF	TGTGCCAGCAGTTTCTTAGACAGGGGGCAACTGTTTTTT
TRBV5-1	NA	NA	TRBJ2-7	CASSLALKGRSYEQYF	TGCGCCAGCAGCTTGGCCCTCAAAGGTCGCTCCTACGAGCAGTACTTC
TRBV5-1	NA	TRBD2	TRBJ2-7	CASSLGLAGDYYEQYF	TGCGCCAGCAGCTTGGGACTAGCGGGGGACTACTACGAGCAGTACTTC
TRBV9	NA	NA	TRBJ2-3	CASSVATSNTDTQYF	TGTGCCAGCAGCGTAGCTACGTCCAACACAGATACGCAGTATTTT
TRBV10-3	NA	NA	TRBJ1-4	CAIGEVRVEKLFF	TGTGCCATCGGTGAGGTCAGGGTTGAAAAACTGTTTTTT
TRBV28	few	NA	TRBJ2-7	CASMRGGYEQYF	TGTGCCAGCATGCGGGGAGGCTACGAGCAGTACTTC
TRBV11-1	NA	TRBD1	TRBJ2-2	CASSFTGDTGELFF	TGTGCCAGCAGCTTCACAGGGGACACCGGGGAGCTGTTTTTT
TRBV28	medium-sized	TRBD1	TRBJ1-2	CASRTGLYGYTF	TGTGCCAGCAGGACAGGGCTGTATGGCTACACCTTC
TRBV18	NA	NA	TRBJ1-6	CASSPPQNNSPLHF	TGTGCCAGCTCACCCCCGCAGAATAATTCACCCCTCCACTTT
TRBV11-2	NA	NA	TRBJ1-4	CASSQDRATNEKLFF	TGTGCCAGCAGCCAAGACAGAGCAACTAATGAAAAACTGTTTTTT
TRBV11-3	NA	TRBD1	TRBJ2-1	CASSFAGTGSEQFF	TGTGCCAGCAGCTTCGCCGGGACAGGGAGTGAGCAGTTCTTC
TRBV11-1	few	NA	TRBJ1-6	CASSSGNSPLHF	TGTGCCAGCAGCTCAGGGAATTCACCCCTCCACTTT